This TCR beta chain was recorded in a study of cytomegalovirus exposure and HLA in healthy donors. 60 Vbeta and 13 Jbeta primers were used in PCR. The data were produced by immunoSEQ multiplex PCR, yet TCRdb's version contains in-frame clones alone and is incomplete. The table shows 100,000 to 140,000 clones, with about 85% occurring only once. Trimming pared 2 bases from V and 4 bases from J, leaving 15 bases between. The CDR3 length is 16 residues. Germline V gives CDR1 SGHVS, CDR2 FQNEAQ. While unrecorded immune exposures were likely, the donors were nominally healthy when sampled. The chain couples TRBV7-8 to TRBJ1-5; D is ambiguous. The receptor comes from a man aged 30 to 45 in good health and CMV-seronegative. Sequenced: PBMCs. The CDR3 region is CASSLKAAPSNQPQHF. CDR3 sequence (DNA): TGTGCCAGCAGCTTAAAGGCCGCCCCTAGTAATCAGCCCCAGCATTTT.